The present T cell receptor beta chain was sequenced within a study of T cells in Graves' hyperthyroidism and ophthalmopathy. Across the study: Prior to any treatment, at the point of initial diagnosis, peripheral blood was collected.

Uncontrolled infection, other autoimmune disease, pregnancy or lactation led to exclusion. Amplified regions were TCR beta CDR3 sequences from RNA transcripts. Researchers ran a first-round RT-PCR on the TCR CDR3 using the HTBI primer set. One entry per CDR3 protein, called by TCRdb with MiXCR from the multiplex PCR reads. The table includes roughly 330,000 distinct CDR3 sequences, 16% detected once. General observations from the study: Ophthalmopathy, which appeared later, was predicted by the model a median approximately 6 months before onset. Most expanded thyroid clonotypes above 0.001 recurred in blood.

Ten or more counts support this clonotype. Antigen: not known. CDR3 length equals 14 residues. V lost 5 bases, J lost 0 bases, and 14 bases lay in between. CDR1 and CDR2 from the germline V gene are DFQATT and SNEGSKA (reference sequence). This sequence joins TRBV20-1 and TRBJ2-7, with D maybe TRBD2 (6 bases). Sequencing was performed on blood. This receptor was identified in a young man with Graves' hyperthyroidism. The CDR3 DNA is TGCAGTGCTCCGCTTTGGCGGGGCTCCTACGAGCAGTACTTC. This encodes CSAPLWRGSYEQYF.